Listed below are T cell receptor beta chains from one sample, sequenced in a study of blood T cell repertoires in COVID-19. Data came from immunoSEQ multiplex PCR; TCRdb stores just in-frame clones and leaves some out. The sample shows more than 200,000 clones, more than 75% of them seen only once. Sequencing input: peripheral blood. The source is a man between 45 and 60 years old with acute or convalescent COVID-19. Both conserved end residues are part of each CDR3. The D gene is left open where the match is weak. Expanded clones get a size class; other rows say once, few or many, or leave the size out.

>TRBV18|TRBD1|NA|TRBJ1-5
CASSPGTGNDQPQHF
TGTGCCAGCTCACCAGGGACAGGGAATGATCAGCCCCAGCATTTT
>TRBV6-6|TRBD1|NA|TRBJ1-4
CASTGEDRVGKLFF
TGTGCCAGCACCGGCGAGGACAGGGTTGGAAAACTGTTTTTT
>TRBV27|NA|NA|TRBJ1-1
CASSLLVTGNTEAFF
TGTGCCAGCAGTTTATTGGTCACAGGGAACACTGAAGCTTTCTTT
>TRBV13|TRBD1|NA|TRBJ1-6
CASSLQGRSSPLHF
TGTGCCAGCAGTCTACAGGGGCGATCGAGTCCCCTCCACTTT
>TRBV2|NA|NA|TRBJ1-1
CARGLLNTEAFF
TGTGCCAGAGGACTTCTAAACACTGAAGCTTTCTTT
>TRBV10-2|NA|NA|TRBJ1-3
CASSEDLSSGNTIYF
TGCGCCAGCAGTGAGGATCTGAGCTCTGGAAACACCATATATTTT
>TRBV7-9|NA|NA|TRBJ1-1
CASSLDGIQNTEAFF
TGTGCCAGCAGCTTAGACGGGATTCAGAACACTGAAGCTTTCTTT
>TRBV2|TRBD2|once|TRBJ2-7
CASSGNRGGSYEQYF
TGTGCCAGCAGTGGCAACCGGGGGGGCTCCTACGAGCAGTACTTC
>TRBV19|NA|NA|TRBJ1-2
CASSIRTADYGYTF
TGTGCCAGTAGTATAAGGACAGCAGATTATGGCTACACCTTC
>TRBV4-2|NA|NA|TRBJ2-7
CASSPRGREYTYEQYF
TGTGCCAGCAGCCCTCGAGGCAGGGAATATACCTACGAGCAGTACTTC
>TRBV7-2|TRBD1|NA|TRBJ1-1
CASSLGGTGTTEAFF
TGTGCCAGCAGCCTGGGAGGGACAGGGACCACTGAAGCTTTCTTT
>TRBV19|NA|NA|TRBJ1-3
CASSGQGFIGNTIYF
TGTGCCAGTAGTGGGCAGGGGTTTATCGGAAACACCATATATTTT
>TRBV11-2|NA|NA|TRBJ2-7
CASSHTGTSNYEQYF
TGTGCCAGCAGCCATACCGGGACTTCAAACTACGAGCAGTACTTC